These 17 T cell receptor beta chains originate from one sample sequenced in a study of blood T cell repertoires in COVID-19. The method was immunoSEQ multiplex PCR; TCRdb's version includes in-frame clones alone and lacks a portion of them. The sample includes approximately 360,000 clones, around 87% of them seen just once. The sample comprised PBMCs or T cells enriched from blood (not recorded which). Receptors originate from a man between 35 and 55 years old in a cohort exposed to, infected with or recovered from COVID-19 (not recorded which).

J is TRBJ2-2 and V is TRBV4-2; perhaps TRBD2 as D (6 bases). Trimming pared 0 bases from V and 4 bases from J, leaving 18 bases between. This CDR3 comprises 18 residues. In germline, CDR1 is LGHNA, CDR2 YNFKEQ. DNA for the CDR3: TGTGCCAGCAGCCAAGATCGCAGGTCGAAGGAGGGCACCGGGGAGCTGTTTTTT. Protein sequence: CASSQDRRSKEGTGELFF.

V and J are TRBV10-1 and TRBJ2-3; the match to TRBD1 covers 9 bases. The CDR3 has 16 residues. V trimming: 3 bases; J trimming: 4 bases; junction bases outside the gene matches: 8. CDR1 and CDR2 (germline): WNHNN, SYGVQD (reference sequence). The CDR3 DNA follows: TGCGCCAGCAGTGACCCGGGACAGGGAGAGGCAGATACGCAGTATTTT. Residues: CASSDPGQGEADTQYF.

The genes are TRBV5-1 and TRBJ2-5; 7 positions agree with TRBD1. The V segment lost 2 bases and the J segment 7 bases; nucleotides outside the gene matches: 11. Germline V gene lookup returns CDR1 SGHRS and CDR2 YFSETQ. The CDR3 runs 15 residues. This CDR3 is CASSFVGQSGATQYF. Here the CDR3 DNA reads TGCGCCAGCAGCTTTGTGGGACAGTCAGGCGCGACCCAGTACTTC.

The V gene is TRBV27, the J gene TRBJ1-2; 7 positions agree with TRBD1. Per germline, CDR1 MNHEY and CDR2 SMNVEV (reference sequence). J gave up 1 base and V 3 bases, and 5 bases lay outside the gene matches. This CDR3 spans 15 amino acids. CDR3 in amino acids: CASSLTGIDNYGYTF. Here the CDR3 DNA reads TGTGCCAGCAGTTTGACAGGGATCGATAACTATGGCTACACCTTC.

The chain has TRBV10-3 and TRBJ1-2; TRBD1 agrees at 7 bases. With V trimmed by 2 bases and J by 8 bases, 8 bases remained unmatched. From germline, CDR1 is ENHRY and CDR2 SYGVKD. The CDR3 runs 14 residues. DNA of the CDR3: TGTGCCATCAGTGAGACAACAGGGGCAGGGGGCTACACCTTC. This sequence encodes CAISETTGAGGYTF.

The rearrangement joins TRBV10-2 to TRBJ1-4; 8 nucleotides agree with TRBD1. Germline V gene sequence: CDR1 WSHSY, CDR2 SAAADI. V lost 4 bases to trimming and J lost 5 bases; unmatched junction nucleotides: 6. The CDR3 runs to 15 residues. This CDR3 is CASSGQGTPNEKLFF. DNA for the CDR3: TGCGCCAGCAGTGGACAGGGGACTCCGAATGAAAAACTGTTTTTT.

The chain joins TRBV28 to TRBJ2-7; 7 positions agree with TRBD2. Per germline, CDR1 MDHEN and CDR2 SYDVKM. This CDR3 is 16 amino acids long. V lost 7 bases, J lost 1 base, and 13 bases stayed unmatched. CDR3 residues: CASIKPGDYESYEQYF. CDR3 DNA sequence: TGTGCCAGCATTAAACCTGGGGACTACGAGTCCTACGAGCAGTACTTC. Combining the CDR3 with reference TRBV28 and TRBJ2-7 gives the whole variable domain DVKVTQSSRYLVKRTGEKVFLECVQDMDHENMFWYRQDPGLGLRLIYFSYDVKMKEKGDIPEGYSVSREKKERFSLILESASTNQTSMYLCASIKPGDYESYEQYFGPGTRLTVT.

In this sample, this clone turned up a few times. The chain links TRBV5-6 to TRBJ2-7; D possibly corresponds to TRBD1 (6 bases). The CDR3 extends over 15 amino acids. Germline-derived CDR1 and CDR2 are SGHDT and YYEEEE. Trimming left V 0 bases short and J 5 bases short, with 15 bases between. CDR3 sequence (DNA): TGTGCCAGCAGCTTGGATACAGGGTTTAGCCACGAGCAGTACTTC. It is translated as CASSLDTGFSHEQYF.

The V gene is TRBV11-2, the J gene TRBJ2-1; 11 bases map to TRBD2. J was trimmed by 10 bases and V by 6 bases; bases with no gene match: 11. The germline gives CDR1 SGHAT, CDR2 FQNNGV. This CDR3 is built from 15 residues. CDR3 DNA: TGTGCCAGCAGAAGCCGGACTAGCGGGCCCTGGGAGCAGTTCTTC. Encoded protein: CASRSRTSGPWEQFF.

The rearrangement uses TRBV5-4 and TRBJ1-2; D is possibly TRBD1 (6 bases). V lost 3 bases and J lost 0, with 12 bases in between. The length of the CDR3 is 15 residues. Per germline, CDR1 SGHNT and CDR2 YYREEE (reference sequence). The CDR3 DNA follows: TGTGCCAGCAGCTCAGGACAGCCAACTAACTATGGCTACACCTTC. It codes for CASSSGQPTNYGYTF.

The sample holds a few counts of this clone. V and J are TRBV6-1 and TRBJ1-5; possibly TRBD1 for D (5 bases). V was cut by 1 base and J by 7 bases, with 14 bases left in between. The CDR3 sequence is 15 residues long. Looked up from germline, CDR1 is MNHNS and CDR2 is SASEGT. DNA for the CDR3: TGTGCCAGCAGTGAAGATCTATGGGGCAGGCAGCCCCAGCATTTT. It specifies CASSEDLWGRQPQHF.

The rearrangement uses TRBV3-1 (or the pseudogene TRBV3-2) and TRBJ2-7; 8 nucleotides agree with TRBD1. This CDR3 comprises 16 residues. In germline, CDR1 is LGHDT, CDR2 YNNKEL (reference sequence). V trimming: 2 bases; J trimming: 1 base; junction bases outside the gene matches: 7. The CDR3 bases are TGTGCCAGCAGCCAAAAAACCAGGGGGCCTTCCTACGAGCAGTACTTC. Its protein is CASSQKTRGPSYEQYF.

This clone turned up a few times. The CDR3 region has the DNA TGTGCCAGCAGCTTAGAAGCCGATCAGCCCCAGCATTTT. Residues: CASSLEADQPQHF. V is TRBV7-2 and J is TRBJ1-5; unclear D gene. With 1 base removed from V and 5 bases from J, the gap between germline ends came to 6 bases. The germline CDR1 and CDR2 sequences are SGHTA and FQGNSA. This CDR3 contains 13 residues.

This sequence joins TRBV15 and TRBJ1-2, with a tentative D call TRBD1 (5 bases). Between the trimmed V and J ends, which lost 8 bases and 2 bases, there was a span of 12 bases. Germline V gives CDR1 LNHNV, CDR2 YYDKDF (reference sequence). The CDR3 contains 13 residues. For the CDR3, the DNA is TGTGCCACCGGTCAACGACAGAACTATGGCTACACCTTC. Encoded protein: CATGQRQNYGYTF.

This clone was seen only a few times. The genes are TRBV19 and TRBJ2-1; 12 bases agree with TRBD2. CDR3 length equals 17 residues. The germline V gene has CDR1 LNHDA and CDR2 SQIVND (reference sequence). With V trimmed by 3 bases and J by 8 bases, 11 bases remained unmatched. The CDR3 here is CASSISILLAGGDEQFF. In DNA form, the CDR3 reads TGTGCCAGTAGTATCTCCATCCTACTAGCGGGAGGCGATGAGCAGTTCTTC.

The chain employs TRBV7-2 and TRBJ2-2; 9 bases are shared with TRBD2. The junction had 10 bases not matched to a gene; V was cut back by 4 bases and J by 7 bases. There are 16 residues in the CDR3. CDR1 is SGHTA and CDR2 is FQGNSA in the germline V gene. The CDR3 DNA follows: TGTGCCAGCAGCTCTAGATACGGACTAGCGATCGGGGAGCTGTTTTTT. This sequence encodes CASSSRYGLAIGELFF.

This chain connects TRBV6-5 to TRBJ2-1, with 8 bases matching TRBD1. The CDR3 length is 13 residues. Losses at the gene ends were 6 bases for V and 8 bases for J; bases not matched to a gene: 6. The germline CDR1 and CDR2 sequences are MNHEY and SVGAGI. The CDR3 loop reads CASSRLTGDEQFF. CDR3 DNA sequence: TGTGCCAGCAGCCGGCTGACAGGGGATGAGCAGTTCTTC.